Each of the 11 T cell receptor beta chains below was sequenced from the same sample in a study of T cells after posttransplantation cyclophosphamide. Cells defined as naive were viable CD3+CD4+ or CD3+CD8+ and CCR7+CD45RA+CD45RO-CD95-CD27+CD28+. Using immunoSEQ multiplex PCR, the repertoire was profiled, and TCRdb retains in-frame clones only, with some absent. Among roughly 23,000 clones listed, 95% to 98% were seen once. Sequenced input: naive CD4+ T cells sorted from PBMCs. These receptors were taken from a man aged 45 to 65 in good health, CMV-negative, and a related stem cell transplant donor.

Written as DNA, the CDR3 is TGTGCCAGCAGTCCCTGGGACAGGGCCCAGCCCCAGCATTTT. Amino acid sequence: CASSPWDRAQPQHF. The chain couples TRBV27 to TRBJ1-5, with 9 bases matching TRBD1. Germline CDR1 reads MNHEY; CDR2 reads SMNVEV (reference sequence). The CDR3 is 14 residues long. V lost 5 bases to trimming and J lost 7 bases; unmatched junction nucleotides: 6.

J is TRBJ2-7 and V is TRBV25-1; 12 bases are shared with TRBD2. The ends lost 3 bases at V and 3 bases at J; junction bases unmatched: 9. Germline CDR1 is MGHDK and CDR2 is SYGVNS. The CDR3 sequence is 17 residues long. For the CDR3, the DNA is TGTGCCAGCAGTGAGAGAACCTCTAGCGGGAGGGGCTACGAGCAGTACTTC. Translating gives CASSERTSSGRGYEQYF.

The CDR3 bases are TGTGCCAGCAGTTCCCGACTAGCGGGAGGACGTCGCGAGCAGTACTTC. Encoded protein: CASSSRLAGGRREQYF. V gene TRBV7-2 combines with J gene TRBJ2-7, with TRBD2 matching over 13 bases. The J segment lost 6 bases and the V segment lost 6 bases, leaving 11 bases of the junction unmatched. The CDR3 runs 16 residues. Germline V gene lookup returns CDR1 SGHTA and CDR2 FQGNSA.

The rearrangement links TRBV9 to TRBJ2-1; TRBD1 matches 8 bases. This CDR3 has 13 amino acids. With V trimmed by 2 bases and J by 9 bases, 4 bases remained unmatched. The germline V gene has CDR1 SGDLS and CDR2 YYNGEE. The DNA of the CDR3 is TGTGCCAGCAGCGTTCAGGGGGCGAGTGAGCAGTTCTTC. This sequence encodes CASSVQGASEQFF.

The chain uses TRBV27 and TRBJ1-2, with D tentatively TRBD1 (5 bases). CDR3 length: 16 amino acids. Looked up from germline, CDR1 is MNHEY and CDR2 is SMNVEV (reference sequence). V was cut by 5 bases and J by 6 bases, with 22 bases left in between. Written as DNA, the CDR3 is TGTGCCAGCAGTGTGCGGCCATTAGGGCAGGGTGATGGCTACACCTTC. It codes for CASSVRPLGQGDGYTF.

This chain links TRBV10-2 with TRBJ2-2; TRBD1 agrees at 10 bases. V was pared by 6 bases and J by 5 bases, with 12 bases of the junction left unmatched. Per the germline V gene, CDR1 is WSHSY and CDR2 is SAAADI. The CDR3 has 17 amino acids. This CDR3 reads CASRAGTGVGGTGELFF. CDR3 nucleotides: TGCGCCAGCAGGGCCGGGACAGGGGTCGGGGGGACCGGGGAGCTGTTTTTT.

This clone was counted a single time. CDR3 bases: TGCGCCAGCAGGCCTGCGGTAAGCACAGATACGCAGTATTTT. It codes for CASRPAVSTDTQYF. The chain uses TRBV5-1 and TRBJ2-3; no clear D gene. The CDR3 covers 14 residues. The V end lost 5 bases, the J end lost 0 bases, and 10 bases lay between the germline ends. Germline V lookup: CDR1 SGHRS, CDR2 YFSETQ.

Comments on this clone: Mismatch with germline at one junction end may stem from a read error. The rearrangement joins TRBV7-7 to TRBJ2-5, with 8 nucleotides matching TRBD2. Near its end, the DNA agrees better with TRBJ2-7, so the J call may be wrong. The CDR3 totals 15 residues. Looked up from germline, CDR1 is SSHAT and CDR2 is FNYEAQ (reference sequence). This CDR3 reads CASSSGLVRIYEQYF. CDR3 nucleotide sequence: TGTGCTAGCAGCTCGGGACTAGTTCGCATCTACGAGCAGTACTTC.

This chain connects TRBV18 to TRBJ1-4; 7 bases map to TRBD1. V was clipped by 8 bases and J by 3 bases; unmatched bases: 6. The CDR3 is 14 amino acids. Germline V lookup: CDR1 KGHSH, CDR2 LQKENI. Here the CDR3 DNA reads TGTGCCAGCACAGCCGGGACAGCTAATGAAAAACTGTTTTTT. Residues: CASTAGTANEKLFF. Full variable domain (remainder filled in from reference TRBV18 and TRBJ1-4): NAGVMQNPRHLVRRRGQEARLRCSPMKGHSHVYWYRQLPEEGLKFMVYLQKENIIDESGMPKERFSAEFPKEGPSILRIQQVVRGDSAAYFCASTAGTANEKLFFGSGTQLSVL.

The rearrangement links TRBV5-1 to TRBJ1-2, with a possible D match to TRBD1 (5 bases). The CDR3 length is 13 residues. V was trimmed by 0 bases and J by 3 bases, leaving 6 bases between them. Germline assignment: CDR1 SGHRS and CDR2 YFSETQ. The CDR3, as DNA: TGCGCCAGCAGCTTGGGGGGGGACTATGGCTACACCTTC. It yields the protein CASSLGGDYGYTF. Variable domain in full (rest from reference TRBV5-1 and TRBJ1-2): KAGVTQTPRYLIKTRGQQVTLSCSPISGHRSVSWYQQTPGQGLQFLFEYFSETQRNKGNFPGRFSGRQFSNSRSEMNVSTLELGDSALYLCASSLGGDYGYTFGSGTRLTVV.

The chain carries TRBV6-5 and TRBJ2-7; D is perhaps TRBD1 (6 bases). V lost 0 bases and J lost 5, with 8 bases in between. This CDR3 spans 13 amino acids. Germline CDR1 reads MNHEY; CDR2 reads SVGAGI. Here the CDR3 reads CASSYSGAHEQYF. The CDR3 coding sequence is TGTGCCAGCAGTTACTCGGGGGCACACGAGCAGTACTTC.